This is a list of T cell receptor beta chains from one sample in a study of blood T cell repertoires in COVID-19. Repertoires were generated with immunoSEQ multiplex PCR, while TCRdb's copy carries only in-frame clones and drops some. The sample carries some 300,000 clones, 90% recorded once. Sequencing was carried out using peripheral blood. The receptors stem from a woman aged 40 to 50 with COVID-19, enrolled during active disease. Both conserved end residues are part of each CDR3. D genes are given only for firm matches. Rows give clone size only sometimes, using once, few, many, or a class for an expanded clone.

cdr3_aa cdr3_nt v_call clone_size d_call j_call cdr3_length
CATSRAGTGSLEQYF TGTGCCACCAGCAGGGCCGGGACAGGGTCCCTCGAGCAGTACTTC TRBV15 NA TRBD1 TRBJ2-7 15
CASSPSSSGRALNIQYF TGTGCCAGCAGCCCCTCTTCTAGCGGGAGGGCCTTGAACATTCAGTACTTC TRBV14 NA TRBD2 TRBJ2-4 17
CASSPGMGGEKLFF TGTGCCAGTAGTCCCGGGATGGGCGGTGAAAAACTGTTTTTT TRBV19 NA NA TRBJ1-4 14
CASSLVGLYNEQFF TGTGCCAGCAGTTTAGTCGGACTTTACAATGAGCAGTTCTTC TRBV27 NA NA TRBJ2-1 14
CASSPRGQNGYTF TGTGCCAGCAGCCCCAGGGGGCAGAATGGCTACACCTTC TRBV7-9 NA TRBD1 TRBJ1-2 13
CASSAPDPGETQYF TGTGCCAGCAGCGCCCCTGACCCGGGAGAGACCCAGTACTTC TRBV9 NA NA TRBJ2-5 14
CASSLEASVNTGELFF TGTGCCAGCAGCTTAGAAGCTAGCGTAAACACCGGGGAGCTGTTTTTT TRBV7-2 NA NA TRBJ2-2 16
CATSLTGDQPQHF TGTGCCACCAGTCTCACAGGGGATCAGCCCCAGCATTTT TRBV24-1 NA TRBD1 TRBJ1-5 13
CASSLRGQGDQPQHF TGTGCCAGCAGTTTACGCGGACAGGGCGATCAGCCCCAGCATTTT TRBV28 NA TRBD1 TRBJ1-5 15
CASSGGQNLLANTGELFF TGTGCCAGCAGCGGGGGACAGAACTTGTTGGCGAACACCGGGGAGCTGTTTTTT TRBV9 once TRBD1 TRBJ2-2 18
CASSFPGQGPEGEDTQYF TGTGCCAGCAGTTTCCCGGGACAGGGACCAGAAGGAGAAGATACGCAGTATTTT TRBV27 NA TRBD1 TRBJ2-3 18
CASSPDRTHQPQHF TGTGCCAGCAGTCCGGACAGGACCCATCAGCCCCAGCATTTT TRBV6-5 NA TRBD1 TRBJ1-5 14
CASRPSGRRDTQYF TGTGCCAGCAGACCTAGCGGGAGGAGGGATACGCAGTATTTT TRBV6-6 NA TRBD2 TRBJ2-3 14
CASSVFGENQETQYF TGTGCCAGCAGCGTTTTCGGGGAGAACCAAGAGACCCAGTACTTC TRBV9 NA NA TRBJ2-5 15
CASSIRTGINEKLFF TGTGCCAGCAGCATACGGACAGGGATAAATGAAAAACTGTTTTTT TRBV7-2 NA TRBD1 TRBJ1-4 15
CAIRDRTSYEQYF TGTGCCATCCGGGACAGGACCTCCTACGAGCAGTACTTC TRBV10-3 NA TRBD1 TRBJ2-7 13
CASSKKEGCSGNTIYF TGTGCCAGCAGCAAAAAGGAGGGATGTTCTGGAAACACCATATATTTT TRBV21-1 NA NA TRBJ1-3 16
CAWSQRESRGYTF TGTGCCTGGAGCCAGAGAGAAAGCCGCGGGTACACCTTC TRBV30 NA NA TRBJ1-2 13
CASRVDLNSGNTIYF TGTGCCAGCCGGGTCGATCTAAACTCTGGAAACACCATATATTTT TRBV6-5 NA NA TRBJ1-3 15
CASSQVLAGGPSYNEQFF TGCGCCAGCAGCCAAGTACTAGCGGGAGGGCCCTCCTACAATGAGCAGTTCTTC TRBV4-3 NA TRBD2 TRBJ2-1 18
CASSLTGKGNTEAFF TGCGCCAGCAGCTTGACAGGAAAAGGAAACACTGAAGCTTTCTTT TRBV5-1 NA NA TRBJ1-1 15
CASSNRYSSGRAFF TGTGCCAGCAGTAACCGATACAGTTCGGGGAGGGCTTTCTTT TRBV6-2/TRBV6-3 NA NA TRBJ1-1 14
CASSLAGATNYGYTF TGCGCCAGCAGCTTAGCAGGGGCTACCAACTATGGCTACACCTTC TRBV5-1 NA NA TRBJ1-2 15
CAWRSSGDTEAFF TGTGCCTGGAGGAGCTCCGGAGACACTGAAGCTTTCTTT TRBV30 NA NA TRBJ1-1 13
CATSSYRGQDTEAFF TGTGCCACCAGCAGTTACAGGGGGCAAGACACTGAAGCTTTCTTT TRBV15 NA TRBD1 TRBJ1-1 15
CASSLNRVGAETQYF TGCGCCAGCAGCCTTAACAGGGTTGGGGCGGAGACCCAGTACTTC TRBV5-1 NA NA TRBJ2-5 15
CASSVAGETYEQYF TGTGCCAGCAGCGTAGCCGGAGAAACCTACGAGCAGTACTTC TRBV9 NA NA TRBJ2-7 14
CASSLIGGVDPLNEKLFF TGTGCTAGCAGCTTAATAGGGGGCGTAGATCCCTTAAATGAAAAACTGTTTTTT TRBV7-7 NA TRBD1 TRBJ1-4 18
CASSSLDRSNTIYF TGTGCCAGCAGCTCTCTCGACAGGTCGAACACCATATATTTT TRBV11-2 NA NA TRBJ1-3 14
CAWARGEGGNTIYF TGTGCCTGGGCTAGGGGTGAAGGTGGAAACACCATATATTTT TRBV30 NA NA TRBJ1-3 14